This T cell receptor beta chain was recovered during a study of cytomegalovirus exposure and HLA in healthy donors. Overall study findings and caveats: The authors enumerated 150 to 200 TCR beta chains as linked to cytomegalovirus. Usually a TCR sequence was rare, but some public TCRs were found in many donors. Three chains linked to CMV were shown in vitro to be specific for CMV antigens.

Concerning this clone itself: Its antigen is not known.

Only in-frame clones appear in the TCRdb table, and some are missing; sequencing was by immunoSEQ multiplex PCR. The sample has about 170,000 clones, around nine tenths seen once. V was pared by 1 base and J by 5 bases, with 21 bases between. The CDR3 length is 19 residues. Germline CDR1 and CDR2: LGHNT and FRNRAP. The donors were members of the validation cohort comprising 120 subjects, separate from the roughly 680-subject first cohort. This chain connects TRBV12-5 to TRBJ1-6, with D perhaps TRBD1 (6 bases). The sequence came from a woman in her twenties or thirties in good health and CMV-seronegative. Sequencing was performed on PBMCs. In DNA form, the CDR3 reads TGTGCTAGTGGTTTGGCCCCAAAGGACGGACAGCTGGATAATTCACCCCTCCACTTT. Its translation is CASGLAPKDGQLDNSPLHF. The entire variable domain, with the rest obtained from reference TRBV12-5 and TRBJ1-6, is as follows: DARVTQTPRHKVTEMGQEVTMRCQPILGHNTVFWYRQTMMQGLELLAYFRNRAPLDDSGMPKDRFSAEMPDATLATLKIQPSEPRDSAVYFCASGLAPKDGQLDNSPLHFGNGTRLTVT.